A single sample is the source of the 8 T cell receptor beta chains below, sequenced in a study of T cell responses to AZD1222 COVID-19 vaccine. Sequencing used immunoSEQ multiplex PCR; TCRdb keeps in-frame clones, though not all of them. Among about 78,000 clones, about nine tenths were seen once, and the ten largest hold about a quarter. Specimen: peripheral blood, collected on day 0 of AZD1222 vaccination. The receptors originated from an adult in good health.

The DNA for the CDR3 is TGTGCCAGCAGCCAAGAGCAGCAGGGGTATGGCGGGGAGCTGTTTTTT. Amino acids: CASSQEQQGYGGELFF. The rearrangement uses TRBV4-2 and TRBJ2-2, with D perhaps matching TRBD1 (6 bases). This CDR3 region has 16 residues. The germline V gene encodes CDR1 LGHNA and CDR2 YNFKEQ. Trimming shortened V by 0 bases and J by 7 bases, and 15 bases separated the two germline ends.

This clone came up once. The chain carries TRBV20-1 and TRBJ2-5; D gene uncertain. Deletions cut 6 bases from V and 5 bases from J, with 10 bases between. This CDR3 region has 11 residues. Germline loops: CDR1 DFQATT, CDR2 SNEGSKA (reference sequence). The CDR3: CSADRPETQYF. CDR3 coding DNA: TGCAGTGCCGACCGACCGGAGACCCAGTACTTC.

A few counts support this clone. The J gene is TRBJ2-2, the V gene TRBV6-5; possible D gene TRBD1, 5 bases. Germline-derived CDR1 and CDR2 are MNHEY and SVGAGI. This CDR3 comprises 14 residues. V was trimmed by 11 bases and J by 1 base, leaving 14 bases between them. The CDR3 nucleotides are TGTGCCTCAAGGAAGGGGATGAACACCGGGGAGCTGTTTTTT. This codes for CASRKGMNTGELFF.

This chain links TRBV5-1 with TRBJ2-2; TRBD1 matches 12 bases. Per the germline V gene, CDR1 is SGHRS and CDR2 is YFSETQ. Trimming cost V 4 bases and J 7 bases; bases outside gene matches: 5. CDR3 length: 15 residues. CDR3 loop: CASSQGQGAVGELFF. The CDR3 coding sequence is TGCGCCAGCAGCCAGGGACAGGGGGCGGTCGGGGAGCTGTTTTTT.

This chain joins TRBV24-1 and TRBJ2-5; D gene ambiguous. This CDR3 is 13 amino acids long. Germline V CDR1 and CDR2: KGHDR, SFDVKD. V gave up 7 bases and J gave up 5 bases, with 13 bases separating them. In DNA, the CDR3 is TGTGCCACCAGATCAAGCAGAGTCGAGACCCAGTACTTC. The encoded protein is CATRSSRVETQYF.

About this clone: Compared with germline, one end of the junction differs, possibly owing to a read error. The genes are TRBV12-5 and TRBJ1-2; D remains ambiguous. Per the germline V gene, CDR1 is LGHNT and CDR2 is FRNRAP. CDR3 size: 12 residues. The CDR3 protein is CASGLVSVSAVF. The CDR3 DNA follows: TGTGCTAGTGGTTTGGTCTCCGTGTCGGCGGTCTTC.

The sample holds a few counts of this clone. The chain employs TRBV5-1 and TRBJ2-5, with 9 bases fitting TRBD1. This CDR3 is built from 16 residues. Germline V gives CDR1 SGHRS, CDR2 YFSETQ. The trim removed 3 bases at V and 3 bases at J, leaving 9 bases unmatched. The CDR3 spells CASSSNSDRGKETQYF. CDR3 sequence (DNA): TGCGCCAGCAGCTCCAACTCGGACAGGGGAAAAGAGACCCAGTACTTC. Filled out from reference TRBV5-1 and TRBJ2-5, the complete variable domain reads KAGVTQTPRYLIKTRGQQVTLSCSPISGHRSVSWYQQTPGQGLQFLFEYFSETQRNKGNFPGRFSGRQFSNSRSEMNVSTLELGDSALYLCASSSNSDRGKETQYFGPGTRLLVL.

The chain couples TRBV29-1 to TRBJ1-4, with TRBD1 as a possible D gene (5 bases). Per germline, CDR1 SQVTM and CDR2 ANQGSEA. The CDR3 totals 14 residues. V was clipped by 8 bases and J by 7 bases, with 20 bases between them. CDR3 DNA: TGCAGCATTTCACCGGGACCCAGCGGTGAAAAACTGTTTTTT. Translation: CSISPGPSGEKLFF.